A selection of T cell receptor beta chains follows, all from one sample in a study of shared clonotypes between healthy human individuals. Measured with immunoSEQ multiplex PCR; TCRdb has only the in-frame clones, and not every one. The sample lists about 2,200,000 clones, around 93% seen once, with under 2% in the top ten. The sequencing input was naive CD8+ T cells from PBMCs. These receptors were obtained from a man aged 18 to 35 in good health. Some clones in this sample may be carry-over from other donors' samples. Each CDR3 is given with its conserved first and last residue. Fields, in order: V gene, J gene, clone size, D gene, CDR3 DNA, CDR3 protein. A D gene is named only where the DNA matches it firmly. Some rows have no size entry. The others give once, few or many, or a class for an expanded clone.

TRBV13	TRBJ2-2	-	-	TGTGCCAGCGGGGGGACTGACTCGAACACCGGGGAGCTGTTTTTT	CASGGTDSNTGELFF
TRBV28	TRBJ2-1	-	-	TGTGCCAGCAGTTTAGGGTCGTACTCCTACAATGAGCAGTTCTTC	CASSLGSYSYNEQFF
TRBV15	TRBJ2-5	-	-	TGTGCCACCAGCCGTAGGAACAGCCGGGAGACCCAGTACTTC	CATSRRNSRETQYF
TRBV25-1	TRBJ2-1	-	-	TGTGCCAGCAGTGTCGGGGCTCCCCAATACAATGAGCAGTTCTTC	CASSVGAPQYNEQFF
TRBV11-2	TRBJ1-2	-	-	TGTGCCAGCAGCTTAGAGGGGGCTTTTGGCTACACCTTC	CASSLEGAFGYTF
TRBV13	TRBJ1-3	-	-	TGTGCCACCAGACCCGGGGGGGAAGGAAACACCATATATTTT	CATRPGGEGNTIYF
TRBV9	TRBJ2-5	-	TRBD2	TGTGCCAGCAGCGTAGTGGGTAGCGGGAGAGAGACCCAGTACTTC	CASSVVGSGRETQYF
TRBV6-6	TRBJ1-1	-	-	TGTGCCAGCAGGTATAGTGGAGGGGCTGAAGCTTTCTTT	CASRYSGGAEAFF
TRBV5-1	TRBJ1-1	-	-	TGCGCCAGCAGCTTCTCAGGGGACACTGAAGCTTTCTTT	CASSFSGDTEAFF
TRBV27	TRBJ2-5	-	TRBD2	TGTGCCAGCAGTTTATCGATAGCGGGAGTCTGGGAGACCCAGTACTTC	CASSLSIAGVWETQYF
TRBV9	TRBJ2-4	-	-	TGTGCCAGCAGCGTGGACGGGCTAGCCAAAAACATTCAGTACTTC	CASSVDGLAKNIQYF
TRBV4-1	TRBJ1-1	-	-	TGCGCCAGCAGCCCGGGGGGCCTTATGAACACTGAAGCTTTCTTT	CASSPGGLMNTEAFF
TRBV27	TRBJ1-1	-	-	TGTGCCAGCAGTTTAGAGTTCTGGGGGGGGAACACTGAAGCTTTCTTT	CASSLEFWGGNTEAFF
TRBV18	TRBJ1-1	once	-	TGTGCCAGCTCATCAAGTCGGAACACTGAAGCTTTCTTT	CASSSSRNTEAFF
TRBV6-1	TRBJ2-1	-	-	TGTGCCAGCAGTGAATTGGGCGGAGTCTACAATGAGCAGTTCTTC	CASSELGGVYNEQFF
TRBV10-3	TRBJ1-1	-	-	TGTGCCATCAGTCAGACAGGAGGGAACACTGAAGCTTTCTTT	CAISQTGGNTEAFF
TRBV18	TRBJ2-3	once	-	TGTGCCAGCTCCCCAGGACACAGCAGAACTTACACAGATACGCAGTATTTT	CASSPGHSRTYTDTQYF
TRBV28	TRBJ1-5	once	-	TGTGCCAGCAGTTTTTTGGGTAGTCAGCCCCAGCATTTT	CASSFLGSQPQHF
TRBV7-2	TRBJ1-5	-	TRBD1	TGTGCCAGCAGCTTAGGGGGCAGGGGGGTCAATCAGCCCCAGCATTTT	CASSLGGRGVNQPQHF
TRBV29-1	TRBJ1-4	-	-	TGCAGCGTTGAAAAGGCAACTAATGAAAAACTGTTTTTT	CSVEKATNEKLFF
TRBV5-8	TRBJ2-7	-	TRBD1	TGTGCCAGCAGTCAGGACAGGGGTAATTACGAGCAGTACTTC	CASSQDRGNYEQYF
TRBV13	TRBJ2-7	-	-	TGTGCCAGCAGCTTTCTGAGGGGCCACGAGCAGTACTTC	CASSFLRGHEQYF
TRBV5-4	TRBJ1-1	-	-	TGTGCCAGCAGCTACTATGCAGTAACTACTAAGAACACTGAAGCTTTCTTT	CASSYYAVTTKNTEAFF
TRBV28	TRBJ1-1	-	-	TGTGCCAGCAGCTTAAGTCCGAACACTGAAGCTTTCTTT	CASSLSPNTEAFF
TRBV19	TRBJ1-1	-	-	TGTGCCAGTAGTTGGTGGGCAGTTGATATGAACACTGAAGCTTTCTTT	CASSWWAVDMNTEAFF
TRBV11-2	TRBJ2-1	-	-	TGTGCCAGCAGCTGGGGGCCGGGTAACTCCTACAATGAGCAGTTCTTC	CASSWGPGNSYNEQFF
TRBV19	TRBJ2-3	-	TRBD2	TGTGCCAGTAGTATCCCCTTAGGGACTAGCGGTAGCACAGATACGCAGTATTTT	CASSIPLGTSGSTDTQYF
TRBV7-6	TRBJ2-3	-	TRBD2	TGTGCCAGCAGCCGACTAGCGGGACTCACAGATACGCAGTATTTT	CASSRLAGLTDTQYF
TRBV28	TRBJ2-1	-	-	TGTGCCAGCAGTTTATCCCTCGGGAGAGTCCCCAATGAGCAGTTCTTC	CASSLSLGRVPNEQFF
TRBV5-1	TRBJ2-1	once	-	TGCGCCAGCAGCTTGGACAGGATAGTCCTAAACTACAATGAGCAGTTCTTC	CASSLDRIVLNYNEQFF
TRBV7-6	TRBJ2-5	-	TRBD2	TGTGCCAGCAGCCGAATTCCGGGACTAGCGGAATTTGAGACCCAGTACTTC	CASSRIPGLAEFETQYF
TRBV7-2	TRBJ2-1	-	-	TGTGCCAGCAGCTTGACGTACAATGAGCAGTTCTTC	CASSLTYNEQFF
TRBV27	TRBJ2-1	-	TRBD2	TGTGCCAGCAGTCTGGGGACTAGCGGGGGGGATGAGCAGTTCTTC	CASSLGTSGGDEQFF
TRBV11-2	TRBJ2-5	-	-	TGTGCCAGCAGACATACAGGGAGGCAAGAGACCCAGTACTTC	CASRHTGRQETQYF
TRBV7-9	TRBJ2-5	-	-	TGTGCCAGCAGCTTCACGGACAGCCCCCAAGAGACCCAGTACTTC	CASSFTDSPQETQYF